The rows below give T cell receptor beta chains drawn from one sample of a study of T cell responses to AZD1222 COVID-19 vaccine. Generated by immunoSEQ multiplex PCR, the TCRdb table keeps only in-frame clones and is missing some. Of under 150,000 clones in the sample, about 87% were seen once. The specimen was peripheral blood, collected 28 days after the second AZD1222 dose. These receptors all come from an adult who received the AZD1222 COVID-19 vaccine. Each CDR3 is given with its conserved first and last residue. A D gene is named only where the DNA matches it firmly. Clone size is not always given. Where it is, it says once, few, many or a class for expanded clones.

v_call	j_call	clone_size	cdr3_length	d_call	cdr3_aa	cdr3_nt
TRBV6-4	TRBJ1-1	-	16	-	CASSLSATGKVTEAFF	TGTGCCAGCAGTCTATCTGCGACAGGAAAGGTCACTGAAGCTTTCTTT
TRBV6-2/TRBV6-3	TRBJ1-6	-	13	TRBD1	CASSDRQGTPLHF	TGTGCCAGCAGTGACAGACAGGGGACACCCCTCCACTTT
TRBV13	TRBJ1-1	-	15	-	CASSLKGTRGTGAFF	TGTGCCAGCAGCTTAAAAGGCACTCGAGGCACAGGAGCTTTCTTT
TRBV6-2/TRBV6-3	TRBJ1-5	-	13	-	CASSYSAGQPQHF	TGTGCCAGCAGTTACTCGGCAGGGCAGCCCCAGCATTTT
TRBV19	TRBJ1-5	many	15	TRBD1	CASSTKDRFNQPQHF	TGTGCCAGTAGTACAAAGGACAGGTTCAATCAGCCCCAGCATTTT
TRBV11-1	TRBJ2-1	-	16	TRBD2	CASSFLAGGSINEQFF	TGTGCCAGCAGCTTCTTGGCGGGGGGCAGTATCAATGAGCAGTTCTTC
TRBV18	TRBJ1-3	-	15	-	CASSGPGTSGNTIYF	TGTGCCAGCTCAGGGCCAGGTACTTCTGGAAACACCATATATTTT
TRBV4-3	TRBJ2-1	-	17	TRBD2	CASSQDGPSGGYNEQFF	TGCGCCAGCAGCCAAGATGGGCCTAGCGGGGGATACAATGAGCAGTTCTTC
TRBV19	TRBJ1-5	-	17	-	CASSISQGMYSNQPQHF	TGTGCCAGTAGTATATCCCAGGGGATGTATAGCAATCAGCCCCAGCATTTT
TRBV6-5	TRBJ1-6	-	15	TRBD1	CASSYVTGGNSPLHF	TGTGCCAGCAGTTACGTCACAGGGGGGAATTCACCCCTCCACTTT
TRBV6-1	TRBJ1-2	-	15	TRBD1	CASSEGIGTGVGYTF	TGTGCCAGCAGTGAGGGGATCGGGACAGGGGTTGGCTACACCTTC
TRBV9	TRBJ2-3	-	13	-	CASSVGGTDTQYF	TGTGCCAGCAGCGTAGGGGGCACAGATACGCAGTATTTT
TRBV5-1	TRBJ1-2	-	14	-	CASSFGGANYGYTF	TGCGCCAGCAGCTTCGGAGGGGCAAACTATGGCTACACCTTC
TRBV2	TRBJ1-1	-	13	-	CARKGSGNTEAFF	TGTGCCAGGAAGGGGTCGGGGAACACTGAAGCTTTCTTT
TRBV19	TRBJ1-6	few	17	TRBD1	CASSTQGGAPNNSPLHF	TGTGCCAGTAGTACCCAGGGGGGAGCACCTAATAATTCACCCCTCCACTTT
TRBV3-1/TRBV3-2	TRBJ2-7	-	17	-	CASSQDARGQFKGEQYF	TGTGCCAGCAGCCAAGACGCGCGGGGACAGTTTAAAGGCGAGCAGTACTTC
TRBV6-1	TRBJ1-5	-	16	TRBD1	CASSEDGTGGYQPQHF	TGTGCCAGCAGTGAAGACGGGACAGGGGGATATCAGCCCCAGCATTTT
TRBV2	TRBJ1-6	-	13	-	CASSPGGRSPLHF	TGTGCCAGCAGTCCGGGGGGCCGTTCACCCCTCCACTTT
TRBV6-1	TRBJ1-6	-	15	-	CASSEGRPYNSPLHF	TGTGCCAGCAGTGAAGGGAGGCCCTATAATTCACCCCTCCACTTT
TRBV15	TRBJ2-2	-	16	TRBD2	CATSRGSGGITGELFF	TGTGCCACCAGCAGAGGGAGCGGGGGAATCACCGGGGAGCTGTTTTTT
TRBV19	TRBJ2-7	few	17	TRBD1	CASSAGQGRVGSYEQYF	TGTGCCAGTAGTGCCGGACAGGGGAGGGTCGGCTCCTACGAGCAGTACTTC
TRBV19	TRBJ1-5	once	15	TRBD1	CASSLGQADRQPQHF	TGTGCCAGTAGTCTGGGACAGGCAGACCGTCAGCCCCAGCATTTT
TRBV3-1/TRBV3-2	TRBJ1-2	once	14	-	CASSQVVQRIGYTF	TGTGCCAGCAGCCAAGTTGTACAGAGGATTGGCTACACCTTC
TRBV10-1	TRBJ2-1	-	14	TRBD2	CASSDGGGGNEQFF	TGCGCCAGCAGTGACGGCGGGGGAGGCAATGAGCAGTTCTTC
TRBV7-3	TRBJ2-3	-	16	TRBD2	CASSLKGGLAMDTQYF	TGTGCCAGCAGCTTAAAGGGGGGACTAGCGATGGATACGCAGTATTTT
TRBV4-3	TRBJ1-2	-	14	-	CASSQEDSAYGYTF	TGCGCCAGCAGCCAAGAGGACAGCGCTTATGGCTACACCTTC
TRBV11-2	TRBJ1-3	-	14	-	CASKQGVSGNTIYF	TGTGCCAGTAAACAGGGCGTCTCTGGAAACACCATATATTTT
TRBV4-3	TRBJ1-6	-	13	-	CASNRDHNSPLHF	TGCGCCAGCAACCGGGACCATAATTCACCCCTCCACTTT
TRBV5-1	TRBJ1-1	-	15	-	CASSRGARSNTEAFF	TGCGCCAGCAGCCGGGGGGCCAGATCGAACACTGAAGCTTTCTTT
TRBV6-6	TRBJ2-7	-	14	-	CASRPRIFSYEQYF	TGTGCCAGCCGTCCTCGGATTTTCTCCTACGAGCAGTACTTC